This passage covers 7 T cell receptor beta chains from one sample sequenced in a study of response to subunit inactivated influenza vaccine. MiXCR, applied by TCRdb to the RT-PCR reads, yields one record per CDR3 protein. The profile shows around 580,000 distinct CDR3 sequences, around 13% of them singletons. Source: PBMCs from blood, taken about 12 days after vaccination. The receptors shown here come from a man aged 50 to 60 who received an inactivated influenza vaccine.

This clonotype was seen at least ten times. The V and J genes are TRBV29-1 and TRBJ2-2; D is perhaps TRBD2 (6 bases). CDR1 SQVTM and CDR2 ANQGSEA come from the germline V gene. CDR3 length: 14 residues. V lost 4 bases and J lost 1, with 10 bases in between. The CDR3 DNA sequence: TGCAGCGTTGGGGGAGGTCGGAACACCGGGGAGCTGTTTTTT. Protein product: CSVGGGRNTGELFF.

The V gene is TRBV10-3, the J gene TRBJ1-1; D might be TRBD1 (5 bases). This CDR3 comprises 17 residues. The V end lost 0 bases, the J end lost 1 base, and 15 bases lay between the germline ends. CDR1 and CDR2 (germline): ENHRY, SYGVKD. Here the CDR3 DNA reads TGTGCCATCAGTGAGTCGTCCGGGGGAATCTCGAACACTGAAGCTTTCTTT. Its translation: CAISESSGGISNTEAFF.

V gene TRBV12-3 or TRBV12-4 combines with J gene TRBJ1-1; D is possibly TRBD1 (5 bases). The length of the CDR3 is 15 residues. With 7 bases removed from V and 4 bases from J, the gap between germline ends came to 19 bases. CDR3 bases: TGTGCCAGCACCAGGACAACCCAAACATCCACTGAAGCTTTCTTT. Its translation: CASTRTTQTSTEAFF.

In this sample, this clonotype turned up many times. The chain couples TRBV5-1 to TRBJ2-2, with 10 bases fitting TRBD1. Looked up from germline, CDR1 is SGHRS and CDR2 is YFSETQ. The CDR3 totals 15 residues. The junction had 6 bases not matched to a gene; V was cut back by 4 bases and J by 6 bases. The DNA for the CDR3 is TGCGCCAGCAGCCCCTGGGACAGGGGCGCCGGGGAGCTGTTTTTT. It yields the protein CASSPWDRGAGELFF.

This clonotype occurred many times. This chain connects TRBV5-1 to TRBJ2-3; 11 bases map to TRBD1. The CDR3 is 16 amino acids. The germline CDR1 and CDR2 sequences are SGHRS and YFSETQ. J gave up 3 bases and V 3 bases, and 6 bases lay outside the gene matches. The CDR3 DNA reads TGCGCCAGCAGCTGGGGACAGGGGGTCATGACAGATACGCAGTATTTT. Protein: CASSWGQGVMTDTQYF.

This clonotype was found a few times. V usage is TRBV2 and J usage is TRBJ2-5; weak D call: TRBD2 (5 bases). CDR1 is SNHLY, CDR2 FYNNEI, per germline. The CDR3 totals 12 residues. The germline V and J ends were trimmed by 11 bases and 1 base, with 11 bases remaining between them. The CDR3 region is CAGGQAQETQYF. As DNA, the CDR3 is TGTGCCGGCGGGCAGGCCCAAGAGACCCAGTACTTC.

A few counts support this clonotype. The chain has TRBV6-2 or TRBV6-3 and TRBJ1-5; TRBD1 agrees at 7 bases. Germline V CDR1 and CDR2: MNHEY, SVGEGT. The CDR3 covers 15 residues. V shed 4 bases, J shed 6 bases, and the junction held 9 bases outside the gene matches. Written as DNA, the CDR3 is TGTGCCAGCAGTTTACGGCAGGGGGTGGGTCAGCCCCAGCATTTT. The encoded protein is CASSLRQGVGQPQHF.